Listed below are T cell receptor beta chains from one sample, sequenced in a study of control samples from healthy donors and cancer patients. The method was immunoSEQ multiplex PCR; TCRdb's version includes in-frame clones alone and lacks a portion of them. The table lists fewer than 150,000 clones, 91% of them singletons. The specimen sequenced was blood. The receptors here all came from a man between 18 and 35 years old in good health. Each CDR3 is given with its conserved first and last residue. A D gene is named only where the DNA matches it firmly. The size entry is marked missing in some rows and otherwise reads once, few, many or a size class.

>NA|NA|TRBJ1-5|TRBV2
TGTGCCAGCACAGAGGAGGGGCACAATCAGCCCCAGCATTTT
CASTEEGHNQPQHF
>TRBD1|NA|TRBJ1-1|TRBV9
TGTGCCAGCAGCGTAGGGGACAGCTGGGGGGACACTGAAGCTTTCTTT
CASSVGDSWGDTEAFF
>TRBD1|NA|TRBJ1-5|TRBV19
TGTGCCAGTAGTACCGGGACAGGGGGACGGAGCAATCAGCCCCAGCATTTT
CASSTGTGGRSNQPQHF
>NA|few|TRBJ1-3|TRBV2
TGTGCCAGCAGTGAAAGACAGTTCTCTGGAAACACCATATATTTT
CASSERQFSGNTIYF
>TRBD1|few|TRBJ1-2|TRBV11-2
TGTGCCAGCAACCCAGGGGGGACCGCTAACTATGGCTACACCTTC
CASNPGGTANYGYTF
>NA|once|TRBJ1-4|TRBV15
TGTGCCACCAGCAGAATAGGGACTAATGAAAAACTGTTTTTT
CATSRIGTNEKLFF
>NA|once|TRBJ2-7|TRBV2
TGTGCCAGCAGTGACGATAGGGCTAGCAGAAACTACGAGCAGTACTTC
CASSDDRASRNYEQYF
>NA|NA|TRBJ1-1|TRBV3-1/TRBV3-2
TGTGCCAGCAGCCAAAGGACCGGAGACACTGAAGCTTTCTTT
CASSQRTGDTEAFF
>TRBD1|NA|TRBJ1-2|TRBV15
TGTGCCACCAGCAGATTTGACAGGGGGCGAGGAGCTAACTATGGCTACACCTTC
CATSRFDRGRGANYGYTF
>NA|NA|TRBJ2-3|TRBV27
TGTGCCAGTCAATTTTTAAAGGAATATTTCACAGATACGCAGTATTTT
CASQFLKEYFTDTQYF
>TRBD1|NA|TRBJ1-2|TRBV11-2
TGTGCCAGCAGCTTAGCGTCCAGGGGGCTAGACTATGGCTACACCTTC
CASSLASRGLDYGYTF
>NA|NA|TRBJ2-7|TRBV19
TGTGCCAGTAGTATCCCTGAATCCTACGAGCAGTACTTC
CASSIPESYEQYF
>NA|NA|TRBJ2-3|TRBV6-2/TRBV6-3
TGTGCCAGCAGTACCATTCCAGATACGCAGTATTTT
CASSTIPDTQYF
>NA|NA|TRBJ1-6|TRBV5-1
TGCGCCAGCAGGGGAGGGTCCTATAATTCACCCCTCCACTTT
CASRGGSYNSPLHF
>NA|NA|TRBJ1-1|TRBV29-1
TGCAGCGAGACCGGGACTATGATGGGTGAAGCTTTCTTT
CSETGTMMGEAFF
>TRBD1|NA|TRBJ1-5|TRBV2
TGTGCCAGCAAGGGACAGTCCAATCAGCCCCAGCATTTT
CASKGQSNQPQHF
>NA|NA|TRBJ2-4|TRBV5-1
TGCGCCAGCAGCGCACGGTTAGCCAAAAACATTCAGTACTTC
CASSARLAKNIQYF
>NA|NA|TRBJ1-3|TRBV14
TGTGCCAGCAGCCAAGAAACAGCGAGGACCTCTGGAAACACCATATATTTT
CASSQETARTSGNTIYF
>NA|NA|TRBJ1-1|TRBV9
TGTGCCAGCAGCGTAGCTCAGGACAGTGGCACTGAAGCTTTCTTT
CASSVAQDSGTEAFF
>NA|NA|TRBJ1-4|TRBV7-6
TGTGCCAGCAGTCAGGGTGGCGAACTGTTTTTT
CASSQGGELFF